The 3 T cell receptor beta chains reported below all come from one sample, sequenced in a study of T cells in Graves' hyperthyroidism and ophthalmopathy. TCR beta CDR3 regions were amplified from RNA. With the HTBI primer set, the TCR CDR3 went through a first round of RT-PCR. TCRdb reprocessed the multiplex PCR reads with MiXCR, giving one entry per CDR3 protein. The profile covers approximately 400,000 distinct CDR3 sequences, with just under 15% appearing a single time and 32% taken by the ten largest. Input material: blood. These receptors originate from a young woman with Graves' hyperthyroidism.

This clonotype was detected only a few times. This chain uses TRBV5-1 with TRBJ1-2, with D uncertain. The CDR3 covers 12 residues. Trimming took 4 bases from V and 7 from J, leaving 11 bases between them. Germline V lookup: CDR1 SGHRS, CDR2 YFSETQ. This CDR3 reads CASSEPSGGYTF. CDR3 in DNA: TGCGCCAGCAGCGAGCCCTCGGGTGGCTACACCTTC.

The chain carries TRBV2 and TRBJ2-1; TRBD1 matches 7 bases. Germline V gene sequence: CDR1 SNHLY, CDR2 FYNNEI. This CDR3 has 14 residues. V lost 1 base and J lost 15; bases outside the gene matches: 12. The CDR3 here is CASSEGTGGSGSFF. The CDR3 DNA reads TGTGCCAGCAGTGAAGGGACAGGTGGATCGGGTTCGTTCTTC.

This clonotype has at least ten counts. The chain has TRBV18 and TRBJ2-1; unclear D gene. The V gene lost 3 bases and the J gene lost 2 bases, with 14 bases spanning the gap. The CDR3 runs to 16 residues. Germline V gene sequence: CDR1 KGHSH, CDR2 LQKENI. CDR3 nucleotides: TGTGCCAGCTCACCGATGGGATGGAACCCCTACAATGAGCAGTTCTTC. Encoded protein: CASSPMGWNPYNEQFF.